This TCR beta chain was obtained from a study of blood T cells in healthy people across ages. Whole-study results and caveats: A roughly linear fall in TCR beta diversity per million T cells was seen with increasing age.

It was with a sample-barcoded 5' primer and a J-beta primer mix that a second PCR of about 6 to 11 cycles was run. Each cDNA molecule carried a tag from a template-switch adaptor that contained 12 random nucleotides. In TCRdb, the 5' RACE reads were re-called with MiXCR into one record per CDR3 protein. The sample holds about 1 million distinct CDR3 sequences, roughly 45% seen once. There were healthy Caucasian individuals from Russia, aged 6 to 90, serving as donors. Roughly 10 milliliters of peripheral blood were drawn from each donor. J gave up 6 bases and V 5 bases, and 4 bases lay outside the gene matches. The CDR3 has 13 amino acids. The germline gives CDR1 SGHTA, CDR2 FQGNSA. This clonotype has at least ten counts. Its antigen is still unknown.

Sequences were obtained from blood. This clonotype was sampled from a woman aged 60-75 years in good health. This sequence joins TRBV7-2 and TRBJ2-1, with 7 bases that match TRBD1. CDR3 DNA sequence: TGTGCCAGCAGCGGAGACAGGGCCAATGAGCAGTTCTTC. The encoded protein is CASSGDRANEQFF.